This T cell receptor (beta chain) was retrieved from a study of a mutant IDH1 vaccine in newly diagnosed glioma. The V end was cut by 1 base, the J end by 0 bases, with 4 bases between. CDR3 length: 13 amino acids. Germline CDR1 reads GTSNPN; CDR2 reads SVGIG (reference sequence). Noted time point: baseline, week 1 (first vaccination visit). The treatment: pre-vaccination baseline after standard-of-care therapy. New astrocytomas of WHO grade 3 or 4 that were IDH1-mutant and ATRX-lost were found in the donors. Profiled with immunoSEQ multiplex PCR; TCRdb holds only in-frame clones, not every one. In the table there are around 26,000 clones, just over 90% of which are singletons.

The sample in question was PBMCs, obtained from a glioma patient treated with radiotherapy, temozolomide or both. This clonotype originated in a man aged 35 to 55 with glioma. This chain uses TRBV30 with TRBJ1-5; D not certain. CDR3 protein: CAWSGDSNQPQHF. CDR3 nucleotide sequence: TGTGCCTGGAGTGGGGATAGCAATCAGCCCCAGCATTTT.